This T cell receptor beta chain was identified during a study of cytomegalovirus exposure and HLA in healthy donors. Study-wide results and limits: Follow-up analysis later connected one missense variant in DCLRE1C with trimming of TCR beta V- and J-genes. Several of the most significant clusters appeared linked to common viral pathogens, based on a later analysis. It was shown in a later analysis that HLA-associated TCR beta chains were more clonally expanded than other, equally common chains.

A multiplex PCR was run with 60 Vbeta primers and 13 Jbeta primers. The method was immunoSEQ multiplex PCR; TCRdb's version includes in-frame clones alone and lacks a portion of them. The sample lists more than 250,000 clones, roughly 90% occurring once. The CDR3 contains 16 residues. Per germline, CDR1 MNHEY and CDR2 SMNVEV (reference sequence). V lost 6 bases to trimming and J lost 2 bases, with 14 bases between them. As for this clone: Its antigen remains unidentified.

This sequence originates from a young woman in good health and CMV-seronegative. This chain joins TRBV27 and TRBJ1-6; perhaps TRBD1 as D (5 bases). The sequenced material came from PBMCs. CDR3 region: CASRLKGEAYNSPLHF. In DNA, the CDR3 is TGTGCCAGCAGGTTAAAAGGGGAAGCCTATAATTCACCCCTCCACTTT.